This T cell receptor beta chain was retrieved from a study of blood T cell repertoires in COVID-19 (dated by TCRdb to 2018 to 2021). General notes on the study: The collaborator samples originated in the United States, Italy and Spain and spanned the acute and convalescent phases of COVID-19. The material from the prospective study consisted of cDNA or gDNA derived from T cells, B-cell-depleted T cells, or PBMCs. Samples were obtained from the ongoing ImmuneRACE study (first 160 participants) and from 950 to 1,500 subjects provided by 6 global collaborators. HLA class I and class II types, where available, came from metadata supplied by the sample provider rather than from assay-based typing. The sample metadata nearly always contained a de-identified subject ID, COVID-19 status, age in years and sex. A freely available public database, intended as a resource for researchers studying the immune response to SARS-CoV-2, is where the repertoires were released. The dataset comprised deeply sampled blood TCRbeta repertoires from subjects exposed to, actively infected with, or recovered from COVID-19. What the research found in general, with its limitations: Clinical and demographic metadata were provided uncurated, with the amount varying by source and participant.

CDR1 and CDR2 were assigned from the germline V gene as KGHDR and SFDVKD. The CDR3 spans 14 residues, from the cysteine through the phenylalanine. CDR3 DNA only is kept here, 42 bases in frame from base 1. V was cut back by 5 bases and J by 4 bases, leaving a gap of 13 bases between them. Whole blood was collected in K2EDTA tubes by collaborating institutions according to the institutions' own protocols. For TCRbeta analysis, collaborator samples were shipped as frozen whole blood, as isolated PBMCs, or as DNA extracted from either sample type. The immunoSEQ Assay, a bias-controlled multiplex PCR, was used to amplify TCRbeta CDR3 regions from genomic DNA. From the authors' description of their analysis: The number of nucleated cells in each sample was estimated from the amplification of reference gene primers within the assay. To quantify the absolute abundance of each unique TCRbeta CDR3 rearrangement, sequence reads were collapsed and filtered. For each sample, productive Simpson clonality was calculated as the square root of Simpson's diversity index over productive rearrangements. TCRdb provides this immuneACCESS table in a form limited to in-frame rearrangements. Some clones are lacking; in checked studies, under half of them reflect an unresolved V gene, and why the rest are absent is not known. The D gene and trimming were derived from the DNA, and the V and J assignments and clone size from that table. The sample includes tens of thousands of clones, with roughly four fifths observed a single time. 1.9% of the sample is in the top ten clones.

Concerning this clone itself: What this receptor recognizes is not known. There are no base qualities to consult, and no much larger clone falls within one base.

The chain uses TRBV24-1 and TRBJ1-1; no D segment can be confidently identified. Sequencing input: peripheral blood. This receptor was obtained from a woman between 55 and 75 years old with acute or convalescent COVID-19. CDR3 region: CATSASDYGTEAFF. The sequenced DNA: TGTGCCACCAGTGCCAGCGACTATGGCACTGAAGCTTTCTTT.